Presented here are 10 T cell receptor beta chains from one specimen sequenced in a study of T cell responses to AZD1222 COVID-19 vaccine. TCRdb's table, derived via immunoSEQ multiplex PCR, lists solely in-frame clones and lacks some. The table includes about 150,000 clones, 70% to 90% detected once. This material consisted of peripheral blood, taken on day 0 of AZD1222 vaccination. The receptor source for this set is an adult in good health.

This sequence joins TRBV7-9 and TRBJ1-2; D call uncertain. Germline V gives CDR1 SEHNR, CDR2 FQNEAQ (reference sequence). The V end was cut by 5 bases, the J end by 6 bases, with 13 bases between. This CDR3 contains 13 residues. The chain's CDR3 is CASSPPSGHGYTF. In nucleotides, the CDR3 is TGTGCCAGCAGCCCACCTAGCGGGCATGGCTACACCTTC.

The V gene is TRBV5-1, the J gene TRBJ2-5; 7 bases are a match to TRBD2. CDR3 length: 15 residues. In germline, CDR1 is SGHRS, CDR2 YFSETQ. Trimming at V came to 0 bases and at J to 0 bases, leaving 2 bases not matched to a gene. The CDR3 spells CASSLGGGNQETQYF. DNA of the CDR3: TGCGCCAGCAGCTTGGGGGGAGGGAACCAAGAGACCCAGTACTTC.

In nucleotides, the CDR3 is TGTGCCAGCTCACCGACGAGGGCGGTCCCATATAACACTGAAGCTTTCTTT. Its translation is CASSPTRAVPYNTEAFF. V gene TRBV18 combines with J gene TRBJ1-1; D gene ambiguous. Trimming removed 3 bases at V and 2 bases at J, with 19 bases between. The CDR3 has 17 amino acids. Germline assignment: CDR1 KGHSH and CDR2 LQKENI.

V is TRBV28 and J is TRBJ1-5, with TRBD1 matching 8 bases. Looked up from germline, CDR1 is MDHEN and CDR2 is SYDVKM. Losses at the gene ends were 6 bases for V and 7 bases for J; bases not matched to a gene: 8. The CDR3 runs to 14 residues. The CDR3 sequence: CASRGGQGGQPQHF. The CDR3 DNA reads TGTGCCAGCAGGGGTGGACAGGGAGGCCAGCCCCAGCATTTT.

This clone was counted between two and nine times. The CDR3 region is CASTQGPVEKLFF. The CDR3 DNA reads as TGTGCCAGCACACAGGGGCCGGTAGAAAAACTGTTTTTT. The V gene is TRBV5-5, the J gene TRBJ1-4; 7 nucleotides agree with TRBD1. J gave up 8 bases and V 6 bases, and 7 bases lay outside the gene matches. Germline-derived CDR1 and CDR2 are SGHKS and YYEKEE (reference sequence). The CDR3 contains 13 residues.

The gene calls are TRBV27 and TRBJ1-6; perhaps TRBD1 as D (5 bases). Germline CDR1 reads MNHEY; CDR2 reads SMNVEV (reference sequence). The CDR3 covers 18 residues. Trimming took 3 bases from V and 13 from J, leaving 28 bases between them. CDR3 nucleotides: TGTGCCAGCAGTTTTTATTTCGGAAGTCGGGACCGTGAGGCGCCCCTCCACTTT. This sequence encodes CASSFYFGSRDREAPLHF.

This rearrangement joins TRBV28 to TRBJ1-3, with TRBD1 as a possible D gene (5 bases). Trimming cost V 4 bases and J 0 bases, with 10 bases left between them. The CDR3 runs to 15 residues. Germline V lookup: CDR1 MDHEN, CDR2 SYDVKM. CDR3 in DNA: TGTGCCAGCAGTTCACGACAGCCCTCTGGAAACACCATATATTTT. Protein sequence: CASSSRQPSGNTIYF.

This rearrangement joins TRBV28 to TRBJ1-6, with D perhaps matching TRBD1 (5 bases). The CDR3 covers 14 residues. Germline lookup yields CDR1 MDHEN and CDR2 SYDVKM. The V end lost 6 bases, the J end lost 7 bases, and 13 bases lay between the germline ends. CDR3 nucleotide sequence: TGTGCCAGCAGCCCCAATTGGGGGAATTCACCCCTCCACTTT. It is translated as CASSPNWGNSPLHF.

V gene TRBV11-3 combines with J gene TRBJ1-1; D might be TRBD1 (6 bases). CDR3 length: 13 residues. The germline V gene has CDR1 SGHNT and CDR2 YENEEA. Deletions cut 2 bases from V and 6 bases from J, with 10 bases between. The CDR3 sequence: CASSLPRGSEAFF. DNA of the CDR3: TGTGCCAGCAGCTTACCCAGGGGTTCTGAAGCTTTCTTT.

The CDR3 region has the DNA TGTGCCAGTAGTAACAGGGTGGGGACAGATACGCAGTATTTT. This gives the protein CASSNRVGTDTQYF. The chain is built from TRBV19 and TRBJ2-3; a possible D gene is TRBD1 (6 bases). Germline V lookup: CDR1 LNHDA, CDR2 SQIVND (reference sequence). The CDR3 sequence is 14 residues long. The V gene lost 4 bases and the J gene lost 3 bases, with 11 bases spanning the gap.